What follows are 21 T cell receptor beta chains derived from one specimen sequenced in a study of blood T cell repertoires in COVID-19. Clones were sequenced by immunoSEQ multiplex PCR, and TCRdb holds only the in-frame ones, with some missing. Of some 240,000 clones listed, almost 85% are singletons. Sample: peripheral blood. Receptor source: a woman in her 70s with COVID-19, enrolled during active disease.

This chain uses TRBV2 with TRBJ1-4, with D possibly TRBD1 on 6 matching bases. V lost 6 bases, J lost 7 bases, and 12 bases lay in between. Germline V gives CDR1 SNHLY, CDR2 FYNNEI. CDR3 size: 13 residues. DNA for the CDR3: TGTGCCAGCAGCCGGGGGGGCGGTGAAAAACTGTTTTTT. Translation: CASSRGGGEKLFF.

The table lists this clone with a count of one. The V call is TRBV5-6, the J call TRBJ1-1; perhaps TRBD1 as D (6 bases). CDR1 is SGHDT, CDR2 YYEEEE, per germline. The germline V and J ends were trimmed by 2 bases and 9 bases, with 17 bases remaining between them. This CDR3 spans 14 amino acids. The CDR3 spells CASSFGTTDRQAFF. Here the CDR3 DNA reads TGTGCCAGCAGCTTCGGGACAACTGATAGACAAGCTTTCTTT.

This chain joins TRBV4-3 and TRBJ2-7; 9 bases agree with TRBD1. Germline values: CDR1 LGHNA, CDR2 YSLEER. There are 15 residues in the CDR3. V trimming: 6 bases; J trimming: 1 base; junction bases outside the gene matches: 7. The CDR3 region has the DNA TGCGCCAGCAGTCTCGGGACAGGGCCTTCCTACGAGCAGTACTTC. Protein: CASSLGTGPSYEQYF.

Written as DNA, the CDR3 is TGTGCCAGCAGTCAGGGGTTCGTGCCTTTCTTT. Its translation: CASSQGFVPFF. This chain joins TRBV12-3 or TRBV12-4 and TRBJ1-1, with D possibly matching TRBD1 (6 bases). The CDR3 is made up of 11 amino acids. Between the trimmed V and J ends, which lost 5 bases and 12 bases, there was a span of 13 bases.

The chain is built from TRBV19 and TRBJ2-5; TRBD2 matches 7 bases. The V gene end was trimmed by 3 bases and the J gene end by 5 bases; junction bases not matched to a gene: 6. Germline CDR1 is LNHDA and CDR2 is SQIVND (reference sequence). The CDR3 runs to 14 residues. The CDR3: CASSIWGGGETQYF. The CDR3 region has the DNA TGTGCCAGTAGTATTTGGGGGGGAGGGGAGACCCAGTACTTC.

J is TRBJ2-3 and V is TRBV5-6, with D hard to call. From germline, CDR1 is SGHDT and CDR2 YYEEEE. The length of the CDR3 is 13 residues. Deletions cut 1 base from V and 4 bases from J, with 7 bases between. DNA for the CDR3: TGTGCCAGCAGCTTGCTGGGCGCAGATACGCAGTATTTT. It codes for CASSLLGADTQYF.

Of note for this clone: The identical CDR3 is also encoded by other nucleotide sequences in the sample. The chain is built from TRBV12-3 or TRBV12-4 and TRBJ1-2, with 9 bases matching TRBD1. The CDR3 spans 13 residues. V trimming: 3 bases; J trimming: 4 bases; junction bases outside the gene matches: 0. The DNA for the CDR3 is TGTGCCAGCAGTTTGGGACAGGGCTATGGCTACACCTTC. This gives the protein CASSLGQGYGYTF.

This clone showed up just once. This CDR3 is CASRPGQIYNEQFF. The CDR3 nucleotides read TGTGCCAGCAGGCCGGGACAGATTTACAATGAGCAGTTCTTC. This rearrangement joins TRBV27 to TRBJ2-1; 7 bases match TRBD1. The length of the CDR3 is 14 residues. In germline, CDR1 is MNHEY, CDR2 SMNVEV (reference sequence). V lost 6 bases and J lost 4; bases outside the gene matches: 6.

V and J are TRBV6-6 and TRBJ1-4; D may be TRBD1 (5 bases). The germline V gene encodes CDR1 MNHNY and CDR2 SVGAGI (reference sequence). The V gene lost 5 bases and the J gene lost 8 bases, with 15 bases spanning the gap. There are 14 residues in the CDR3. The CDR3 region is CASSKPQDKEKLFF. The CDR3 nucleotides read TGTGCCAGCAGTAAACCCCAGGACAAGGAAAAACTGTTTTTT.

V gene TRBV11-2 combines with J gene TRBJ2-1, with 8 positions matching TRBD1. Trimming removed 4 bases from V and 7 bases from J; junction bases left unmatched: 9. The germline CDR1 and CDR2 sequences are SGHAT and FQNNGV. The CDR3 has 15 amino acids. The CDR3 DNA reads TGTGCCAGCAGCTCCTCAGGGGGCTCGTCGAATGAGCAGTTCTTC. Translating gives CASSSSGGSSNEQFF.

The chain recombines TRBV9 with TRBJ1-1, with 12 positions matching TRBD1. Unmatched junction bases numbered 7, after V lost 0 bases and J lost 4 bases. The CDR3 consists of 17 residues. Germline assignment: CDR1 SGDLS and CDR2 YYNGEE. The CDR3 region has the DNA TGTGCCAGCAGCGTAGTGCGGGGACAGGGGGCTTTCACTGAAGCTTTCTTT. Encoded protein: CASSVVRGQGAFTEAFF.

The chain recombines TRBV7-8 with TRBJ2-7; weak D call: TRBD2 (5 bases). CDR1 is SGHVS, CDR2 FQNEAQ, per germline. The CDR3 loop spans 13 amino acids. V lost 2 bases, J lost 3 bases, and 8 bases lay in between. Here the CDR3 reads CASSLILDYEQYF. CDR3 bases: TGTGCCAGCAGCTTAATACTAGACTACGAGCAGTACTTC.

The CDR3 sequence: CSVEVLRGRPNEQFF. CDR3 sequence (DNA): TGCAGCGTTGAAGTTTTGCGCGGGAGGCCCAATGAGCAGTTCTTC. The chain carries TRBV29-1 and TRBJ2-1, with TRBD2 identical over 8 bases. The CDR3 consists of 15 residues. Losses at the gene ends were 1 base for V and 6 bases for J; bases not matched to a gene: 8. Germline V gene lookup returns CDR1 SQVTM and CDR2 ANQGSEA.

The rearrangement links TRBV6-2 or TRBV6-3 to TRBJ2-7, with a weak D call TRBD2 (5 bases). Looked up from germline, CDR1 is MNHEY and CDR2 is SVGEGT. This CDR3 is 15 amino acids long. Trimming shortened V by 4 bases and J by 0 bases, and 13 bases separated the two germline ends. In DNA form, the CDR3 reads TGTGCCAGCAGTTTGGAGGACGGTGGCTCCTACGAGCAGTACTTC. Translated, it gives CASSLEDGGSYEQYF.

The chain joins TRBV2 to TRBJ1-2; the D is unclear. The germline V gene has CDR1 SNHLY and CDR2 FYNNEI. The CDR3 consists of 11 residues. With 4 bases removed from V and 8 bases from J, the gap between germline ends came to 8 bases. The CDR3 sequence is CASSVPRGYTF. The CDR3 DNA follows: TGTGCCAGCAGTGTCCCGAGGGGCTACACCTTC.

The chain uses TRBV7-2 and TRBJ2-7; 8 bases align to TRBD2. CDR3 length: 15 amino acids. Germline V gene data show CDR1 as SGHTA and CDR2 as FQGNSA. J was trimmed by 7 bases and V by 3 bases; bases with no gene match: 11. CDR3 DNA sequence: TGTGCCAGCAGCTTCGCCACTAGCGGAAGGGGAGAGCAGTACTTC. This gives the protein CASSFATSGRGEQYF.

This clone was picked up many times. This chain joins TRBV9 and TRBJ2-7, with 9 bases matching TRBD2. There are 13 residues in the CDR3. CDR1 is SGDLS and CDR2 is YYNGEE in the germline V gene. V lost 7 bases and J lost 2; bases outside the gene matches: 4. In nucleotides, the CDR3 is TGTGCCAGCTCGGGCGGGGGGGCCTACGAGCAGTACTTC. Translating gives CASSGGGAYEQYF.

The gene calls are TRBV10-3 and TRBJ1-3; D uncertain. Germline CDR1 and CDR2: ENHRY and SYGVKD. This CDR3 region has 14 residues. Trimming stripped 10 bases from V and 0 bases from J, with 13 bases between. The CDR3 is CATADGLSGNTIYF. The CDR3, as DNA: TGTGCCACCGCCGACGGACTCTCTGGAAACACCATATATTTT.

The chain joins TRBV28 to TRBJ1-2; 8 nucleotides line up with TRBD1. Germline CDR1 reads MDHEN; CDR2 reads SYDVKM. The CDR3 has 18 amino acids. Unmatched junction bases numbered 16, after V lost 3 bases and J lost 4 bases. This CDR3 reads CASSFSGTGYTLGYGYTF. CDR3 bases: TGTGCCAGCAGTTTTAGTGGGACAGGTTATACTCTAGGCTATGGCTACACCTTC.

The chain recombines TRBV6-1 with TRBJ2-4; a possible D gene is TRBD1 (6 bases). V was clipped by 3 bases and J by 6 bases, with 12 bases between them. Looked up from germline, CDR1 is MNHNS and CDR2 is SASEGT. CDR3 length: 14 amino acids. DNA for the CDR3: TGTGCCAGCAGTGACGCCGGGACACTAAACATTCAGTACTTC. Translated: CASSDAGTLNIQYF.

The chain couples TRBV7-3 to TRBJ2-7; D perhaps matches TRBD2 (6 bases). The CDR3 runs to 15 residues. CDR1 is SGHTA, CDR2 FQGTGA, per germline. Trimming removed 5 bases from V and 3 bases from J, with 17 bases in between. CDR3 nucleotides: TGTGCCAGCAGCGTCCAGGGACTGAGCGACTACGAGCAGTACTTC. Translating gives CASSVQGLSDYEQYF. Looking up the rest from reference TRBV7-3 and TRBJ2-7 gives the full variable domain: GAGVSQTPSNKVTEKGKYVELRCDPISGHTALYWYRQSLGQGPEFLIYFQGTGAADDSGLPNDRFFAVRPEGSVSTLKIQRTERGDSAVYLCASSVQGLSDYEQYFGPGTRLTVT.